The clone carrying this T cell receptor beta chain is classed as medium-sized (0.01 to 0.1%). Its antigen is undetermined. The Oncomine TCR Beta short-read assay sequenced DNA from cultured CD4+ T cells. TCRdb re-analysed the PCR reads in MiXCR, keeping a single row per CDR3 protein. The sample gives roughly 15,000 distinct CDR3 sequences, around 46% of which show up once; 12% is in the top ten. Treatment in this sample: 10-day PBMC culture with coronavirus spike peptide pools or control peptides (ViraFEST assay). The sample originates from a study of vaccination and CD4 T cells after COVID-19. This receptor was taken from a human donor who had recovered from COVID-19. Source material: CD4+ T cells from blood, cultured in vitro.

The CDR3 sequence: CASSPRRVEGGELFF. The CDR3 DNA reads as TGTGCCAGCAGTCCACGGCGGGTGGAGGGCGGGGAGCTGTTTTTT. V gene TRBV27 combines with J gene TRBJ2-2, with a tentative D call TRBD2 (6 bases). Germline loops: CDR1 MNHEY, CDR2 SMNVEV (reference sequence). The CDR3 is 15 amino acids. The ends were cut back, 5 bases at V and 7 bases at J, with 17 bases in the middle.